Shown below are 10 T cell receptor beta chains from a single sample sequenced in a study of shared clonotypes between healthy human individuals. Profiling relied on immunoSEQ multiplex PCR, and the TCRdb table lists in-frame clones only, not all of them. Found here are under 600,000 clones, about 96% of them singletons; the top ten hold approximately 0.067%. What was sequenced was naive CD4+ T cells sorted from blood. Sample subset: CD45RA+ positively selected. The receptors stem from a woman younger than 45 in good health.

V gene TRBV20-1 combines with J gene TRBJ2-5; D is possibly TRBD1 or TRBD2 (6 bases each). In germline, CDR1 is DFQATT, CDR2 SNEGSKA (reference sequence). The CDR3 consists of 9 residues. V lost 7 bases and J 8 bases, leaving 8 bases between the germline ends. CDR3 nucleotide sequence: TGCAGTGTCGGGGGCACCCAGTACTTC. Translated: CSVGGTQYF.

This clone has only one observation. V gene TRBV6-1 combines with J gene TRBJ2-4; no reliable D call. The V gene lost 1 base and the J gene lost 5 bases, with 6 bases spanning the gap. Germline CDR1 and CDR2: MNHNS and SASEGT. CDR3 length: 13 residues. The chain's CDR3 is CASSEVLQNIQYF. The CDR3 nucleotides read TGTGCCAGCAGTGAAGTCCTGCAAAACATTCAGTACTTC.

The rearrangement uses TRBV5-1 and TRBJ1-4; no definite D call. The CDR3 has 13 amino acids. Looked up from germline, CDR1 is SGHRS and CDR2 is YFSETQ. Deletions cut 1 base from V and 8 bases from J, with 9 bases between. CDR3 protein: CASSLRVGEKLFF. DNA of the CDR3: TGCGCCAGCAGCTTGCGAGTAGGAGAAAAACTGTTTTTT.

The V gene is TRBV13, the J gene TRBJ2-3; TRBD1 matches 8 bases. CDR3 length: 14 amino acids. CDR1 PRHDT and CDR2 FYEKMQ come from the germline V gene (reference sequence). The V and J ends lost 5 bases and 4 bases, in that order; junction bases with no gene match: 5. DNA for the CDR3: TGTGCCAGCAGCCCCCGGACAGGGCCAGATACGCAGTATTTT. Translation gives CASSPRTGPDTQYF.

Only one count was recorded for this clone. At the DNA level, this CDR3 is encoded by other sequences in the same sample as well. The rearrangement links TRBV5-1 to TRBJ2-2; D not certain. V was shortened by 0 bases and J by 4 bases, with 7 bases between the two germline ends. Looked up from germline, CDR1 is SGHRS and CDR2 is YFSETQ. This CDR3 contains 14 residues. The CDR3 sequence: CASSLDRGTGELFF. CDR3 DNA: TGCGCCAGCAGCTTGGACAGAGGCACCGGGGAGCTGTTTTTT.

This clone was observed a single time. The chain uses TRBV4-1 and TRBJ2-5; 9 nucleotides line up with TRBD2. The CDR3 contains 14 residues. V was clipped by 6 bases and J by 11 bases; unmatched bases: 13. Germline CDR1 reads MGHRA; CDR2 reads YSYEKL. Here the CDR3 DNA reads TGCGCCAGCAGACCGGTTGCGGGAGGGCTGGTGCAGTACTTC. Its protein is CASRPVAGGLVQYF.

The rearrangement joins TRBV6-5 to TRBJ1-2; D is undetermined. The CDR3 totals 14 residues. The V gene's germline CDR1 is MNHEY and CDR2 SVGAGI. V gave up 0 bases and J gave up 8 bases, with 13 bases separating them. The CDR3 sequence: CASSYSTASGGYTF. CDR3 coding DNA: TGTGCCAGCAGTTACTCGACGGCATCGGGGGGCTACACCTTC.

V usage is TRBV7-8 and J usage is TRBJ1-1, with a tentative D call TRBD1 (6 bases). CDR1 and CDR2 from the germline V gene are SGHVS and FQNEAQ. This CDR3 has 14 amino acids. V was shortened by 0 bases and J by 8 bases, with 13 bases between the two germline ends. The CDR3: CASSLAHTGQEAFF. The DNA of the CDR3 is TGTGCCAGCAGCTTAGCCCACACGGGACAAGAAGCTTTCTTT.

This clone was picked up a small number of times. The chain carries TRBV10-1 and TRBJ2-7; D is perhaps TRBD1 (6 bases). V lost 7 bases to trimming and J lost 2 bases, with 15 bases between them. CDR3 length: 14 amino acids. CDR1 and CDR2 from the germline V gene are WNHNN and SYGVQD (reference sequence). The CDR3 DNA is TGCGCCAGCACCCTACAGGGTGGTACCTACGAGCAGTACTTC. This sequence encodes CASTLQGGTYEQYF.

The J gene is TRBJ2-7, the V gene TRBV19, with 9 bases identical to TRBD1. CDR3 length equals 18 residues. The V segment lost 2 bases and the J segment 6 bases; nucleotides outside the gene matches: 17. Germline V CDR1 and CDR2: LNHDA, SQIVND (reference sequence). CDR3 protein: CASSIIGGRGQGNAEQYF. DNA of the CDR3: TGTGCCAGTAGTATAATAGGTGGCCGAGGACAGGGGAACGCCGAGCAGTACTTC.